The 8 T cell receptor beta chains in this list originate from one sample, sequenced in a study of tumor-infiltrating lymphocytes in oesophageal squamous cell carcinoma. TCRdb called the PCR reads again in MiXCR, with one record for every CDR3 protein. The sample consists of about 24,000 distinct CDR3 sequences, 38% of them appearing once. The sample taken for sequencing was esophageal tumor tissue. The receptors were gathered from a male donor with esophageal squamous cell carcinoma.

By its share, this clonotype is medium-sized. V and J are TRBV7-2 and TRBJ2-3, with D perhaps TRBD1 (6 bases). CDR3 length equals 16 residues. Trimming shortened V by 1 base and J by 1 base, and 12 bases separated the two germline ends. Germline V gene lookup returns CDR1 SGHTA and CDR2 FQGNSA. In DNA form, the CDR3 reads TGTGCCAGCAGCTTAGTAGAGGCAGGGGGCACAGATACGCAGTATTTT. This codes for CASSLVEAGGTDTQYF.

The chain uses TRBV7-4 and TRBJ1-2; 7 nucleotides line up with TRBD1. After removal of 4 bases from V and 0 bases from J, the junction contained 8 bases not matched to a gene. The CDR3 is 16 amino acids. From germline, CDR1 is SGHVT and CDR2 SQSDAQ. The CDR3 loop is CASSYRGQRANYGYTF. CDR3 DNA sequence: TGTGCCAGCAGCTATAGGGGGCAACGTGCTAACTATGGCTACACCTTC.

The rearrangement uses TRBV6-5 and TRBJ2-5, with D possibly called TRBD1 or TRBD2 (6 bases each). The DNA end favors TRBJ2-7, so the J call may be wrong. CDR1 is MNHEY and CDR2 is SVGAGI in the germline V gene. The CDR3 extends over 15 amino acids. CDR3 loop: CASRSGRQGRNEQYF. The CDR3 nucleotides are TGTGCCAGCAGATCCGGTCGGCAGGGGAGGAACGAGCAGTACTTC.

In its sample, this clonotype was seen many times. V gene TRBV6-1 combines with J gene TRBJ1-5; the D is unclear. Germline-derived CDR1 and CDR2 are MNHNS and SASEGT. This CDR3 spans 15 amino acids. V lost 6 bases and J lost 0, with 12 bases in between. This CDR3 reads CASSRGDSSNQPQHF. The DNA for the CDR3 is TGTGCCAGCAGCAGAGGTGATTCTAGCAATCAGCCCCAGCATTTT.

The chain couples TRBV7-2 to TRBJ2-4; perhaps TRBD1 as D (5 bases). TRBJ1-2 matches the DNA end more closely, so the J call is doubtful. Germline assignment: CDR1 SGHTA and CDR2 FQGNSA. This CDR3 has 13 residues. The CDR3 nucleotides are TGTGCCAGCCGCTCGGGGGAGCACTATGGCTACACCTTC. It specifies CASRSGEHYGYTF.

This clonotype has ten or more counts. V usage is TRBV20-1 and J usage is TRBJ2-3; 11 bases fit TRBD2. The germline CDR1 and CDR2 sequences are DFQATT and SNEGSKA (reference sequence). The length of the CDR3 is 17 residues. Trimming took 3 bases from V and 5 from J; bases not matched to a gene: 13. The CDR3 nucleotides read TGCAGTGCTAGTTTGCTAGCGGGAGGCCTAAGACAAGATACGCAGTATTTT. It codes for CSASLLAGGLRQDTQYF.

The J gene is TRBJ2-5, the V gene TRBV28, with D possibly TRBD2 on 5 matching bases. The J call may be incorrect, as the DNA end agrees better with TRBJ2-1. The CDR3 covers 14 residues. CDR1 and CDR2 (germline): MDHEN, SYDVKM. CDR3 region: CASSSPGIAETQFF. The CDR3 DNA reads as TGTGCCAGCAGTTCCCCGGGAATAGCCGAGACCCAGTTCTTC.

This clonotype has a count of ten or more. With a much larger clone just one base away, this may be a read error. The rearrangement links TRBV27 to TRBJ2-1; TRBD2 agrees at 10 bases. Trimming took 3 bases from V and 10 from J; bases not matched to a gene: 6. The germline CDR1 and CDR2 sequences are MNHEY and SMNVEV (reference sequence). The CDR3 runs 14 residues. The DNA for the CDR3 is TGTGCCAGCAGTTTTAGAGCGGGGGGGCGCGAGCAGTTCTTC. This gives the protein CASSFRAGGREQFF.